This T cell receptor beta chain was captured in a study of control samples from healthy donors and cancer patients. Only one count was recorded for this clone. Germline V gene data show CDR1 as SGHVS and CDR2 as FNYEAQ. V lost 1 base, J lost 3 bases, and 5 bases stayed unmatched. The CDR3 consists of 16 residues. Clones were sequenced by immunoSEQ multiplex PCR, and TCRdb holds only the in-frame ones, with some missing. The table records roughly 170,000 clones, around 93% of them present only once. The chain recombines TRBV7-6 with TRBJ1-5; 8 bases are a match to TRBD1. The clonotype originates from a woman aged 60-70 years in good health. Specimen: blood. The CDR3 loop reads CASSLETGANNQPQHF. The CDR3 DNA is TGTGCCAGCAGCTTAGAGACAGGGGCCAACAATCAGCCCCAGCATTTT.